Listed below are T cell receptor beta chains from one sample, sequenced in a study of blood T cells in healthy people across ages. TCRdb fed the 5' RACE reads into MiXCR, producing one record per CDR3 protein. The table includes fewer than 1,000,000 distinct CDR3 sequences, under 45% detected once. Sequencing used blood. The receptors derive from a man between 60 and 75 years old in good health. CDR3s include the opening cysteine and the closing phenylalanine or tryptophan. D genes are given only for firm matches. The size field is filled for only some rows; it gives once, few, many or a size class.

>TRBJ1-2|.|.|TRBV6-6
TGTGCCAGCAGATCACAGCAGAATCATGGCTACACCTTC
CASRSQQNHGYTF
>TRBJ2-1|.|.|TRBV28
TGTGCCAGCAGGGGCTACACCGGGACTTCTTACGAGCAGTTCTTC
CASRGYTGTSYEQFF
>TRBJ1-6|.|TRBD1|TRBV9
TGTGCCAGCAGCGTAGGATCGGGACAGGGATCTTCACCCCTCCACTTT
CASSVGSGQGSSPLHF
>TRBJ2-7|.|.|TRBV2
TGTGCCAGCAGTGAAACCGAGTCCTACGAGCAGTACTTC
CASSETESYEQYF
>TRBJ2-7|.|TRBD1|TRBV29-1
TGCAGCGTCCTGACAGGGAACTCCTGCGAGCAGTACTTC
CSVLTGNSCEQYF
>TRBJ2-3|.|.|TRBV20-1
TGCAGTGCGACCGGGGCAGTAGATTCAGATACGCAGTATTTT
CSATGAVDSDTQYF
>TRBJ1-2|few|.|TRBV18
TGTGCCAGCTCACCACCGGGTGGTGGCTACACCTTC
CASSPPGGGYTF
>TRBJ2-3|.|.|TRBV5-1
TGCGCCAGCAGCCCCCCCGAAAGCGAATCGCAGTATTTT
CASSPPESESQYF
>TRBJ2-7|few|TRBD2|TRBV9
TGTGCCAGCAGCGTGGGGCCTACTAGCGGGGGGTACAATGAGCAGTACTTC
CASSVGPTSGGYNEQYF
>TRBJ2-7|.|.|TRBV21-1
TGTGCCAGCAAGGGGGACGGAGCCTACGAGCAGTACTTC
CASKGDGAYEQYF
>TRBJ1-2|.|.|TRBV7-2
TGTGCCAGCAGCGTAGCGGGGGAGGGGGGCTACACCTTC
CASSVAGEGGYTF
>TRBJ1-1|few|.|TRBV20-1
TGCAGTGCCCGTGCAGGCCAGACTGAAGCTTTCTTT
CSARAGQTEAFF
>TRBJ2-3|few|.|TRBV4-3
TGCGCCAGCAGCCAAGAGTTCGGATGGCGGGGCACAGATACGCAGTATTTT
CASSQEFGWRGTDTQYF
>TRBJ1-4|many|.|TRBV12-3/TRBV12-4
TGTGCCAGCAGTTTAGGTCAGAAGGAAAAACTGTTTTTT
CASSLGQKEKLFF
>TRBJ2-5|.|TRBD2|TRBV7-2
TGTGCCAGCAGCTGGGGGGCTAGCGGGGGTCAAGAGACCCAGTACTTC
CASSWGASGGQETQYF
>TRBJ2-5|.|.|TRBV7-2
TGTGCCAGCAGCTTAATCCCAACTCTAGAGACCCAGTACTTC
CASSLIPTLETQYF
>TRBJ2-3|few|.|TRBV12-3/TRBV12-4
TGTGCCAGCAGTTCCGGACAGTTCACAGATACGCAGTATTTT
CASSSGQFTDTQYF
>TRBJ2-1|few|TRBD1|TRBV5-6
TGTGCCAGCAGCCCCGACAGGGATGAGCAGTTCTTC
CASSPDRDEQFF
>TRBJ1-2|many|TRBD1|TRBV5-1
TGCGCCAGCAGCTTGGACGTACAGGGGCTCTACACCTTC
CASSLDVQGLYTF
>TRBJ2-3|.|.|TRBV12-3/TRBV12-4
TGTGCCAGCAGTTACGGGGGTAGCGCAGATACGCAGTATTTT
CASSYGGSADTQYF
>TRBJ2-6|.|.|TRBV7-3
TGTGCCAGCAGTCAACAGGGATCACTCACCGCTGGGGCCAACGTCCTGACTTTC
CASSQQGSLTAGANVLTF
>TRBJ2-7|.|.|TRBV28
TGTGCCAGCAGTTTGAAGGACAGGCAGTACTTC
CASSLKDRQYF
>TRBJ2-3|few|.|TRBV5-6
TGTGCCAGCAGCTTGGACGGGGGCTTGCGCACAGATACGCAGTATTTT
CASSLDGGLRTDTQYF
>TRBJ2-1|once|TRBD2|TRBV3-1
TGTGCCAGCAGCCAAAGGGGAACCGGGACTAGTTTGTTCTTC
CASSQRGTGTSLFF
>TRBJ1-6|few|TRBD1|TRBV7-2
TGTGCCAGCAGCTTCCAAGCCTTGCGACAGGGTCGTAATTCACCCCTCCACTTT
CASSFQALRQGRNSPLHF
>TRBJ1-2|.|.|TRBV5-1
TGCGCCAGCAGCTTAGCTACTAACTATGGCTACACCTTC
CASSLATNYGYTF
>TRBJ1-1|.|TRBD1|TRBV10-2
TGCGCCAGCAGTGGACAGGGACGGACCACTGAAGCTTTCTTT
CASSGQGRTTEAFF
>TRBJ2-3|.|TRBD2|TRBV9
TGTGCCAGCAGTACTGGACTAGCGACAGTGACAGATACGCAGTATTTT
CASSTGLATVTDTQYF
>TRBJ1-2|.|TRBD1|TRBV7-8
TGTGCCAGCAGCCCCGTCCTGAGGGCAGGGGGTAATTTGCGTGGCTACACCTTC
CASSPVLRAGGNLRGYTF
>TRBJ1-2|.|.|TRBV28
TGTGCCAGCCGTCCGGGCACACCCTATGGCTACACCTTC
CASRPGTPYGYTF
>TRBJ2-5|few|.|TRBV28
TGTGCCAGCAGTTCGAAGAGGGAGCTGTTGGAGACCCAGTACTTC
CASSSKRELLETQYF
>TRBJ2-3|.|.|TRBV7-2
TGTGCCAGCAGCCGAGGCATCCGAGGCACGCAGTATTTT
CASSRGIRGTQYF
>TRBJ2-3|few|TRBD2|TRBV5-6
TGTGCCAGCAGCTTGGGCGCTAGCGGGGGGTCTGACACAGATACGCAGTATTTT
CASSLGASGGSDTDTQYF
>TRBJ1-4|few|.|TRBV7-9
TGTGCCAGCGGGGCAACTAATGAAAAACTGTTTTTT
CASGATNEKLFF
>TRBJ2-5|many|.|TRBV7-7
TGTGCTAGCAGCTTAGGTGCAGGGAGTGAGACCCAGTACTTC
CASSLGAGSETQYF
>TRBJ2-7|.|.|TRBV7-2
TGTGCCAGCAGCTTAGGGCTGACAGTCTCCTACGAGCAGTACTTC
CASSLGLTVSYEQYF
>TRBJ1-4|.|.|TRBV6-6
TGTGCCAGCAGTTACCAGAGTAATGAAAAACTGTTTTTT
CASSYQSNEKLFF
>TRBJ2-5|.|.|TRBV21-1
TGTGCCAGCAGCATCCCTAGCGGGGGGCTTGGGTCCCAGTACTTC
CASSIPSGGLGSQYF
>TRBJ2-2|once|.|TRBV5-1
TGCGCCAGCAGCGAGGACGAGAACACCGGGGAGCTGTTTTTT
CASSEDENTGELFF
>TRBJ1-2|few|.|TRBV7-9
TGTGCCAGCAGCCCTAACGGACATTTAGGCTACACCTTC
CASSPNGHLGYTF
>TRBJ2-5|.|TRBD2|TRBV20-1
TGCAGTGCTAATTTGCCTAGCGGGGGGGCCTATGAGCAGTACTTC
CSANLPSGGAYEQYF
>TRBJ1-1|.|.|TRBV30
TGTGCCTGGTATTCGTCGGGACGAATGAACACTGAAGCTTTCTTT
CAWYSSGRMNTEAFF
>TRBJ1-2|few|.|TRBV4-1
TGCGCCAGCAGCCAGGGACGGGAGGGAGGTGGCTACACCTTC
CASSQGREGGGYTF
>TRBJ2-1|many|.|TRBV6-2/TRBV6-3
TGTGCCAGCAGTTACACCACGCATGAGCAGTTCTTC
CASSYTTHEQFF
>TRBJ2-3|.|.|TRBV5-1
TGCGCCAGCAGCTTGGAACCCAGGTCTAGCACAGATACGCAGTATTTT
CASSLEPRSSTDTQYF
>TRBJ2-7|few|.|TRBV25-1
TGTGCCAGCAGTGCCGGGACACCCGCCCACTACGAGCAGTACTTC
CASSAGTPAHYEQYF
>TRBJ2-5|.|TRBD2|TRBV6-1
TGTGCCAGCAGCCCGGGACTAGCGGGGGTGGACCAAGAGACCCAGTACTTC
CASSPGLAGVDQETQYF
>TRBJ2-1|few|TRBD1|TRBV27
TGTGCCAGCAGTCCAGGGACAGGGGCGGCCAATGAGCAGTTCTTC
CASSPGTGAANEQFF
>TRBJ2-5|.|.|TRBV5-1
TGCGCCAGCAGCCCAAAGGACGGGTACCAAGAGACCCAGTACTTC
CASSPKDGYQETQYF